Below, one TCR beta chain is given with its context. Its antigen has not been determined. Nothing much larger sits one base from this clone, and base qualities are not available. The CDR3 regions of human TCRbeta chains were analyzed by immunosequencing. In the source study's methods: Repertoire TCRs were matched against a reference library of SARS-CoV-2-specific TCRs generated with the MIRA antigen-specificity platform. Breadth was defined as the fraction of unique TCRs that were SARS-CoV-2-associated, and depth was defined as the fraction of total T cells that were SARS-CoV-2-associated. Using the MIRA data, every spike-specific TCR was mapped to the spike region that the TCR reacted to and assigned to either a CD4 or a CD8 class. Log10-transformed breadth and depth values were compared by one-way ANOVA with Sidak's multiple comparisons tests. The table was pulled from immuneACCESS by TCRdb, which kept in-frame rearrangements only. Such tables lose some clones; where checked, under half of the loss comes from unresolved V genes, and the rest has no known cause. The DNA was the basis for D and trimming; V, J and clone size are from that table. Recorded for this sample are under 100,000 clones; 92% of them occurred a single time. The ten biggest clones cover around 7.1% of the sample.

What the time point label conveys for this sample: baseline before first vaccination. Reading the label with the study, this specimen's treatment or condition is: meningococcal conjugate vaccine given as trial control. Vaccinee samples were obtained from the UK trials COV001 and COV002, which included a single-blind randomized controlled phase 2/3 trial of AZD1222 (ChAdOx1 nCoV-19) in healthy adults. Trial participant PBMC samples were collected at day 0 and day 28 after the second dose for TCRbeta chain sequencing. The CDR3, cysteine through phenylalanine, is 14 amino acids long. Here the CDR3 DNA is all that survives: 42 bases in frame from base 1. Based on the germline V gene, the CDR1 and CDR2 sequences are MDHEN and SYDVKM. V sheds 6 bases and J sheds 2 bases, leaving 14 bases between their ends. The sample comes from a study of T cell responses to AZD1222 COVID-19 vaccine (dated by TCRdb to the early 2020s). About the investigation overall: A total of more than 230 trial participants underwent TCR sequencing, of whom about 210 received two doses of AZD1222 and about 25 received two doses of the MenACWY control vaccine. Trial participants were enrolled by age into subgroups of 18-55, 56-69 and 70-plus years, and around 150, 28 and 57 TCR-sequenced participants, respectively, were included in these subgroups. The paper's findings and limits, for the study overall: Epitopes outside the regions mutated in the B.1.351 and B.1.1.7 variants were reportedly recognized by nearly half of the unique spike-specific TCRs. In the small 56-69-year group, the increase in depth fell short of significance, most likely because of low power. The whole spike protein was spanned by vaccine-associated CD4 TCRs, and dominant responses were seen in regions 160-218 and 743-854. A significant rise in spike-specific TCR breadth and depth was observed after two AZD1222 doses relative to day 0 and relative to MenACWY recipients. Conclusions about previously exposed vaccinees are limited because only six or seven AZD1222 recipients were SARS-CoV-2 seropositive at baseline. Because no day 14 peak-response samples were available, repertoires were characterized only after the peak T cell response. Participants were mostly white British, with more females than males. The authors suggested clonal diversity may have been underestimated.

The TCR originated in an adult in good health. The sequence joins TRBV28 to TRBJ2-7, and perhaps TRBD1 as D gene, on 6 matching bases. Sequencing used peripheral blood, obtained on day 0 of MenACWY control vaccination. This receptor carries the CDR3 CASRGQPSPYEQYF. In nucleotides, the sequence is TGTGCCAGCAGAGGACAGCCATCCCCCTACGAGCAGTACTTC. Supplemented by the reference TRBV28 and TRBJ2-7 proteins around the CDR3, the complete variable domain is DVKVTQSSRYLVKRTGEKVFLECVQDMDHENMFWYRQDPGLGLRLIYFSYDVKMKEKGDIPEGYSVSREKKERFSLILESASTNQTSMYLCASRGQPSPYEQYFGPGTRLTVT.